The TCR beta chain described here comes from a study of response to subunit inactivated influenza vaccine. MiXCR was run by TCRdb on the RT-PCR reads, yielding one entry per CDR3 protein. Of almost 600,000 distinct CDR3 sequences in the sample, 12% to 15% are singletons; the top ten hold around 10%. Study-level findings and limits: The authors proposed limited new T cell recruitment per seasonal influenza vaccination.

This clonotype was detected only a few times. Its antigen is currently unknown. The CDR3 length is 15 residues. The trim removed 5 bases at V and 6 bases at J, leaving 7 bases unmatched. CDR1 and CDR2 (germline): MDHEN, SYDVKM. The specimen was PBMCs from blood, collected approximately 13 days after vaccination. The sequence was collected from a man between 50 and 59 years old who received an inactivated influenza vaccine. The rearrangement links TRBV28 to TRBJ2-2; 9 bases agree with TRBD1. CDR3 protein: CASSPLTGGPGELFF. CDR3 nucleotide sequence: TGTGCCAGCAGTCCCCTAACAGGGGGCCCCGGGGAGCTGTTTTTT.